The next 32 T cell receptor beta chains were all read from a single sample in a study of T cells in localized non-small cell lung cancer. Clones were read by immunoSEQ multiplex PCR, and TCRdb kept only the in-frame ones, dropping some. The repertoire holds around 50,000 clones, with more than 80% as singletons. Sequences were derived from peripheral blood, sampled before any cancer treatment. Every receptor here comes from a woman aged 35 to 70 with stage I lung adenocarcinoma.

The rearrangement joins TRBV7-2 to TRBJ2-7, with D possibly TRBD1 on 5 matching bases. The germline V gene encodes CDR1 SGHTA and CDR2 FQGNSA. V lost 1 base, J lost 0 bases, and 19 bases lay in between. This CDR3 has 18 amino acids. CDR3 residues: CASSLGGQGRVNSYEQYF. The CDR3, as DNA: TGTGCCAGCAGCTTAGGCGGTCAGGGCAGGGTTAACTCCTACGAGCAGTACTTC.

The chain uses TRBV7-2 and TRBJ2-5; D uncertain. Germline V CDR1 and CDR2: SGHTA, FQGNSA. The CDR3 loop spans 12 amino acids. Trimming stripped 2 bases from V and 9 bases from J, with 10 bases between. In nucleotides, the CDR3 is TGTGCCAGCAGCTTACCGGGTTTGGCCCAGTACTTC. Protein sequence: CASSLPGLAQYF.

This sequence joins TRBV5-1 and TRBJ1-1, with 8 positions matching TRBD1. This CDR3 is 14 amino acids long. The V gene's germline CDR1 is SGHRS and CDR2 YFSETQ. Trimming removed 4 bases from V and 4 bases from J; junction bases left unmatched: 6. CDR3 residues: CASSPGQGGTEAFF. CDR3 coding DNA: TGCGCCAGCAGCCCTGGACAGGGAGGCACTGAAGCTTTCTTT. The complete variable domain, with remaining parts taken from reference TRBV5-1 and TRBJ1-1, reads KAGVTQTPRYLIKTRGQQVTLSCSPISGHRSVSWYQQTPGQGLQFLFEYFSETQRNKGNFPGRFSGRQFSNSRSEMNVSTLELGDSALYLCASSPGQGGTEAFFGQGTRLTVV.

The chain is built from TRBV10-3 and TRBJ2-6; D gene unclear. Trimming shortened V by 10 bases and J by 2 bases, and 12 bases separated the two germline ends. The CDR3 contains 14 residues. Germline CDR1 is ENHRY and CDR2 is SYGVKD. Here the CDR3 DNA reads TGTGCCACCCGCCCGGGCCCTGGGGCCAACGTCCTGACTTTC. It encodes CATRPGPGANVLTF.

A single count supports this clone. J is TRBJ1-1 and V is TRBV6-1, with 7 nucleotides matching TRBD1. Germline V CDR1 and CDR2: MNHNS, SASEGT. Trimming cost V 2 bases and J 1 base; bases outside gene matches: 10. CDR3 length: 17 amino acids. This CDR3 reads CASSEWIMTGRNTEAFF. DNA for the CDR3: TGTGCCAGCAGTGAATGGATAATGACAGGGCGGAACACTGAAGCTTTCTTT.

This chain uses TRBV28 with TRBJ2-1; 11 bases align to TRBD2. The CDR3 runs to 15 residues. V lost 2 bases to trimming and J lost 4 bases; unmatched junction nucleotides: 1. Germline CDR1 is MDHEN and CDR2 is SYDVKM. In DNA, the CDR3 is TGTGCCAGCAGTTTAACTAGCGGGGGTTACAATGAGCAGTTCTTC. Its protein product is CASSLTSGGYNEQFF.

The chain uses TRBV7-9 and TRBJ1-5; D perhaps matches TRBD1 (5 bases). The CDR3 totals 15 residues. From germline, CDR1 is SEHNR and CDR2 FQNEAQ (reference sequence). The V end lost 1 base, the J end lost 1 base, and 8 bases lay between the germline ends. Written as DNA, the CDR3 is TGTGCCAGCAGCTTAGGGGGCCCAAGCAATCAGCCCCAGCATTTT. Encoded protein: CASSLGGPSNQPQHF.

The chain carries TRBV6-1 and TRBJ2-2; no definite D call. The V end was cut by 6 bases, the J end by 4 bases, with 6 bases between. This CDR3 comprises 12 residues. Per germline, CDR1 MNHNS and CDR2 SASEGT. The CDR3 reads CASSSVTGELFF. The CDR3 DNA follows: TGTGCCAGCAGCTCGGTCACCGGGGAGCTGTTTTTT.

This CDR3 reads CASSIDRVGGETQYF. The CDR3 DNA reads TGTGCCAGTAGTATAGACAGGGTCGGCGGAGAGACCCAGTACTTC. The V and J genes are TRBV19 and TRBJ2-5; D is perhaps TRBD1 (5 bases). Trimming took off 0 bases at V and 4 bases at J, with 12 bases between the two ends. Germline CDR1 and CDR2: LNHDA and SQIVND (reference sequence). This CDR3 spans 15 amino acids.

V usage is TRBV10-1 and J usage is TRBJ1-1; a weak D match, TRBD1 (5 bases). Trimming removed 8 bases from V and 0 bases from J, with 10 bases in between. The germline V gene encodes CDR1 WNHNN and CDR2 SYGVQD (reference sequence). The CDR3 length is 13 residues. DNA for the CDR3: TGCGCCAGCCGCGACAGTCTGAACACTGAAGCTTTCTTT. Amino acid sequence: CASRDSLNTEAFF.

The chain combines TRBV4-3 with TRBJ2-3; the D gene is possibly TRBD2 (7 bases). The germline CDR1 and CDR2 sequences are LGHNA and YSLEER. Trimming pared 0 bases from V and 6 bases from J, leaving 13 bases between. The CDR3 contains 15 residues. The CDR3 sequence: CASSQDGGARDTQYF. CDR3 bases: TGCGCCAGCAGCCAAGATGGGGGGGCGCGGGATACGCAGTATTTT.

The chain carries TRBV9 and TRBJ2-4; 7 bases fit TRBD2. The CDR3 has 14 amino acids. Trimming took 3 bases from V and 8 from J; bases not matched to a gene: 8. CDR1 and CDR2 (germline): SGDLS, YYNGEE. The CDR3 sequence is CASSARGAGDIQYF. CDR3 nucleotides: TGTGCCAGCAGCGCGAGGGGCGCGGGGGACATTCAGTACTTC. Complete variable domain (other parts from reference TRBV9 and TRBJ2-4): DSGVTQTPKHLITATGQRVTLRCSPRSGDLSVYWYQQSLDQGLQFLIQYYNGEERAKGNILERFSAQQFPDLHSELNLSSLELGDSALYFCASSARGAGDIQYFGAGTRLSVL.

V usage is TRBV19 and J usage is TRBJ1-2, with D perhaps TRBD1 (6 bases). Trimming took 7 bases from V and 0 from J, leaving 18 bases between them. Germline loops: CDR1 LNHDA, CDR2 SQIVND (reference sequence). This CDR3 region has 16 residues. The CDR3 is CASTEQGRIANYGYTF. DNA of the CDR3: TGTGCCAGTACCGAGCAGGGGCGTATTGCTAACTATGGCTACACCTTC.

The CDR3 loop is CASSLTGTGGYEQYF. In DNA, the CDR3 is TGTGCCAGCAGTCTCACCGGGACAGGGGGCTACGAGCAGTACTTC. The chain has TRBV28 and TRBJ2-7; 11 bases match TRBD1. CDR3 length: 15 residues. Germline V gene lookup returns CDR1 MDHEN and CDR2 SYDVKM. V trimming: 5 bases; J trimming: 3 bases; junction bases outside the gene matches: 6.

The CDR3 region has the DNA TGTGCCACCAGCAGAGATATTGGCTGGTTGGGACAGTTTAGCTCCTATAATTCACCCCTCCACTTT. Its protein is CATSRDIGWLGQFSSYNSPLHF. The chain carries TRBV15 and TRBJ1-6; TRBD1 aligns across 7 bases. The CDR3 runs 22 residues. CDR1 and CDR2 (germline): LNHNV, YYDKDF (reference sequence). With 0 bases clipped from V and 0 bases from J, the junction kept 17 bases outside the gene matches.

Worth noting for this clone: Germline is not matched at one junction end, which may reflect a read error. V gene TRBV6-1 combines with J gene TRBJ1-4; 8 bases agree with TRBD1. The CDR3 has 11 amino acids. Per the germline V gene, CDR1 is MNHNS and CDR2 is SASEGT. The CDR3 DNA reads as TGTGCCAGCAGCCAGTGGGGACAGGCGAATTTT. This sequence encodes CASSQWGQANF.

V and J are TRBV29-1 and TRBJ2-4, with 7 bases that match TRBD2. This CDR3 is built from 13 residues. Germline V CDR1 and CDR2: SQVTM, ANQGSEA. Trimming cost V 1 base and J 8 bases; bases outside gene matches: 5. In DNA, the CDR3 is TGCAGCGTTGAAGGGCCGGGGAGGGACATTCAGTACTTC. This codes for CSVEGPGRDIQYF.

V gene TRBV30 combines with J gene TRBJ2-7; 9 nucleotides line up with TRBD1. This CDR3 has 13 amino acids. Germline CDR1 and CDR2: GTSNPN and SVGIG (reference sequence). Trimming removed 2 bases from V and 7 bases from J; junction bases left unmatched: 6. Here the CDR3 DNA reads TGTGCCTGGAGTCTCAACAGGGGGCGTGAGCAGTACTTC. Translating gives CAWSLNRGREQYF.

This clone has a handful of counts. Other DNA sequences within the sample encode an identical CDR3. The V gene is TRBV6-6, the J gene TRBJ1-6, with D hard to call. Trimming cost V 2 bases and J 5 bases, with 4 bases left between them. The CDR3 sequence is 13 residues long. Per germline, CDR1 MNHNY and CDR2 SVGAGI (reference sequence). The CDR3 nucleotides read TGTGCCAGCAGTTACGGAGATAATTCACCCCTCCACTTT. As protein: CASSYGDNSPLHF.

The gene calls are TRBV7-2 and TRBJ1-3, with a weak D call TRBD1 (5 bases). The CDR3 runs 14 residues. V was pared by 4 bases and J by 9 bases, with 16 bases between. Per germline, CDR1 SGHTA and CDR2 FQGNSA. The CDR3 sequence is CASSSSPGLTTIYF. Here the CDR3 DNA reads TGTGCCAGCAGCTCGTCGCCGGGGCTCACCACCATATATTTT.

V and J are TRBV19 and TRBJ2-5, with TRBD1 matching 9 bases. Germline CDR1 reads LNHDA; CDR2 reads SQIVND (reference sequence). CDR3 length equals 15 residues. V gave up 3 bases and J gave up 5 bases; unmatched junction bases: 7. The CDR3 sequence: CASSMTTGGVETQYF. In nucleotides, the CDR3 is TGTGCCAGTAGTATGACGACAGGGGGGGTGGAGACCCAGTACTTC.

V gene TRBV14 combines with J gene TRBJ2-5, with D tentatively TRBD1 or TRBD2 (5 bases each). V lost 0 bases to trimming and J lost 4 bases, with 9 bases between them. The CDR3 spans 14 residues. Germline lookup yields CDR1 SGHDN and CDR2 FVKESK. The DNA for the CDR3 is TGTGCCAGCAGCCAAGATCGAGGGGTAGAGACCCAGTACTTC. Residues: CASSQDRGVETQYF.

The chain carries TRBV5-6 and TRBJ1-2, with 8 nucleotides matching TRBD1. Per germline, CDR1 SGHDT and CDR2 YYEEEE. The CDR3 sequence is 16 residues long. The J segment lost 0 bases and the V segment lost 0 bases, leaving 4 bases of the junction unmatched. The CDR3 is CASSLGDRISNYGYTF. In DNA form, the CDR3 reads TGTGCCAGCAGCTTGGGGGACAGGATCTCTAACTATGGCTACACCTTC. Full variable domain (outside the CDR3, taken from reference TRBV5-6 and TRBJ1-2): DAGVTQSPTHLIKTRGQQVTLRCSPKSGHDTVSWYQQALGQGPQFIFQYYEEEERQRGNFPDRFSGHQFPNYSSELNVNALLLGDSALYLCASSLGDRISNYGYTFGSGTRLTVV.

The chain couples TRBV28 to TRBJ1-1, with D unclear. This CDR3 region has 15 residues. The ends were cut back, 2 bases at V and 6 bases at J, with 16 bases in the middle. From germline, CDR1 is MDHEN and CDR2 SYDVKM. This CDR3 reads CASSLVIEGLPEAFF. The CDR3 region has the DNA TGTGCCAGCAGTTTAGTAATCGAAGGATTACCTGAAGCTTTCTTT.

This chain links TRBV5-1 with TRBJ2-7; D call uncertain. The germline V gene encodes CDR1 SGHRS and CDR2 YFSETQ. V shed 0 bases and J shed 7 bases, with 17 bases lying between them. This CDR3 contains 15 residues. CDR3 amino acids: CASSLDGTKPGEQYF. The CDR3 DNA reads as TGCGCCAGCAGCTTGGATGGCACGAAACCCGGAGAGCAGTACTTC. The variable domain in full, with the rest retrieved from reference TRBV5-1 and TRBJ2-7, is KAGVTQTPRYLIKTRGQQVTLSCSPISGHRSVSWYQQTPGQGLQFLFEYFSETQRNKGNFPGRFSGRQFSNSRSEMNVSTLELGDSALYLCASSLDGTKPGEQYFGPGTRLTVT.

The chain couples TRBV25-1 to TRBJ2-5; TRBD1 agrees at 10 bases. J lost 4 bases, V lost 1 base, and 9 bases had no gene match. Germline V gives CDR1 MGHDK, CDR2 SYGVNS. CDR3 length: 17 amino acids. DNA of the CDR3: TGTGCCAGCAGTGAATGGAGACAGGGGGCCCTTGGAGAGACCCAGTACTTC. As protein: CASSEWRQGALGETQYF.

This sequence joins TRBV5-5 and TRBJ1-4; TRBD1 is a possible D gene (5 bases). V was cut by 3 bases and J by 5 bases, with 8 bases left in between. This CDR3 has 13 residues. Germline V CDR1 and CDR2: SGHKS, YYEKEE (reference sequence). This CDR3 is CASSSGTNEKLFF. The DNA for the CDR3 is TGTGCCAGCAGCTCCGGGACGAATGAAAAACTGTTTTTT.

This chain uses TRBV15 with TRBJ1-2; TRBD1 matches at 11 bases. The germline V gene encodes CDR1 LNHNV and CDR2 YYDKDF (reference sequence). Trimming cost V 0 bases and J 6 bases; bases outside gene matches: 9. The CDR3 extends over 17 amino acids. The CDR3 spells CATSREKGQGAFNGYTF. The CDR3 nucleotides read TGTGCCACCAGCAGAGAAAAAGGACAGGGGGCCTTCAATGGCTACACCTTC.

This rearrangement joins TRBV5-1 to TRBJ1-5; 7 nucleotides align to TRBD1. Germline CDR1 SGHRS, CDR2 YFSETQ. The CDR3 length is 15 residues. V was pared by 0 bases and J by 4 bases, with 4 bases of the junction left unmatched. The CDR3 loop reads CASSLGEGANQPQHF. The CDR3 DNA reads as TGCGCCAGCAGCTTGGGTGAGGGGGCAAATCAGCCCCAGCATTTT.

This chain connects TRBV28 to TRBJ2-1; D gene ambiguous. Germline-derived CDR1 and CDR2 are MDHEN and SYDVKM. Trimming stripped 2 bases from V and 9 bases from J, with 2 bases between. The CDR3 contains 10 residues. CDR3 amino acids: CASSLREQFF. The CDR3 DNA reads as TGTGCCAGCAGTTTACGTGAGCAGTTCTTC.

The genes are TRBV9 and TRBJ2-3; D may correspond to TRBD1 or TRBD2 (5 bases each). Trimming took off 0 bases at V and 1 base at J, with 9 bases between the two ends. The germline V gene encodes CDR1 SGDLS and CDR2 YYNGEE. The CDR3 length is 15 residues. The CDR3: CASSVAPGRTDTQYF. The CDR3 DNA reads as TGTGCCAGCAGCGTAGCCCCGGGGCGCACAGATACGCAGTATTTT.

This clone showed up just a few times. The chain has TRBV30 and TRBJ1-1; D possibly corresponds to TRBD1 (6 bases). The V gene lost 4 bases and the J gene lost 5 bases, with 11 bases spanning the gap. This CDR3 has 12 amino acids. Germline V lookup: CDR1 GTSNPN, CDR2 SVGIG (reference sequence). The CDR3 protein is CAWIPGVTEAFF. The CDR3 bases are TGTGCCTGGATCCCAGGGGTGACTGAAGCTTTCTTT.